A selection of T cell receptor beta chains follows, all from one sample in a study of graft-versus-host responses after intestinal transplantation. These receptors are not linked to any known antigen. The repertoire was sequenced with immunoSEQ multiplex PCR; TCRdb's copy has only in-frame clones and lacks some. The table shows approximately 76,000 clones, with under 90% occurring only once. The sequencing here drew on unstimulated CD4+ T cells sorted from spleen or lymph node cells, taken before transplant. These receptors originate from a human donor who was the organ donor for an intestinal transplant. Both conserved end residues are part of each CDR3. D genes are given only for firm matches.

13	TRBV25-1	TRBD1	TRBJ2-5	TGTGCCATCCAGGGGGCCAACCAAGAGACCCAGTACTTC	CAIQGANQETQYF
15	TRBV27	NA	TRBJ1-6	TGTGCCAGCAGTTTATTAGGGGCCGAAAATTCACCCCTCCACTTT	CASSLLGAENSPLHF
15	TRBV27	NA	TRBJ2-3	TGTGCCAGCAGTTTATCGTCCAGAAGTGTCGATACGCAGTATTTT	CASSLSSRSVDTQYF
15	TRBV19	TRBD1	TRBJ1-5	TGTGCCAGTAGTATAGAGGGACAGCTCAATCAGCCCCAGCATTTT	CASSIEGQLNQPQHF
13	TRBV18	NA	TRBJ2-5	TGTGCCAGCTCCCTCGGGGTGGAAGAGACCCAGTACTTC	CASSLGVEETQYF
16	TRBV6-5	TRBD1	TRBJ2-3	TGTGCCAGCAGTTCCCCCCCCGGGACAGGGTCAGATACGCAGTATTTT	CASSSPPGTGSDTQYF
13	TRBV6-5	NA	TRBJ1-6	TGTGCCAGCTCTCGGGACACGAATTCACCCCTCCACTTT	CASSRDTNSPLHF
15	TRBV7-7	NA	TRBJ2-5	TGTGCTAGCAGCTCTTTGGGGGGTGGCTCAGAGACCCAGTACTTC	CASSSLGGGSETQYF
13	TRBV5-1	NA	TRBJ2-5	TGCGCCAGCAGTTCCCAGGGGCGGGAGACCCAGTACTTC	CASSSQGRETQYF
15	TRBV5-4	NA	TRBJ2-2	TGTGCCAGCAGCTTGACTCGCGGGCTGGGCGGGGAGCTGTTTTTT	CASSLTRGLGGELFF
14	TRBV5-1	NA	TRBJ2-5	TGCGCCAGCAGGGAGGGACAGAACCAAGAGACCCAGTACTTC	CASREGQNQETQYF
15	TRBV27	TRBD1	TRBJ1-4	TGTGCCAGCAGTTTGGGACAGGTGTCGGTAGAAAAACTGTTTTTT	CASSLGQVSVEKLFF
18	TRBV30	TRBD2	TRBJ2-1	TGTGCCTGGAGCCCACTGTCCCACGCTAGCGGGGGGGATGATGAGCAGTTCTTC	CAWSPLSHASGGDDEQFF
10	TRBV10-3	NA	TRBJ2-3	TGTGCCACCGGTGCGGATACGCAGTATTTT	CATGADTQYF
14	TRBV15	NA	TRBJ2-5	TGTGCCACCAGCAGAGATGTTAAGCGAGAGACCCAGTACTTC	CATSRDVKRETQYF
14	TRBV7-8	NA	TRBJ2-5	TGTGCCAGCAGCTCGCGACTAGTCGCAGAGACCCAGTACTTC	CASSSRLVAETQYF